These 4 T cell receptor beta chains share one sample of origin, sequenced in a study of control samples from healthy donors and cancer patients. Some clones are missing from TCRdb's copy, which holds only in-frame ones; the method was immunoSEQ multiplex PCR. This table has fewer than 95,000 clones, more than 75% appearing once. Sample: blood. The receptor source for this set is a woman aged 40 to 50 in good health.

The gene calls are TRBV4-1 and TRBJ1-2; D remains unclear. The CDR3 length is 15 residues. V gave up 0 bases and J gave up 8 bases, with 16 bases separating them. Looked up from germline, CDR1 is MGHRA and CDR2 is YSYEKL. Here the CDR3 DNA reads TGCGCCAGCAGCCAAGACCCGTCGGGGTCGAAAGGCTACACCTTC. Its translation is CASSQDPSGSKGYTF.

The chain couples TRBV6-2 or TRBV6-3 to TRBJ1-1; maybe TRBD1 (6 bases). Germline V gives CDR1 MNHEY, CDR2 SVGEGT. V was pared by 5 bases and J by 5 bases, with 9 bases between. The CDR3 is 12 amino acids. The CDR3 region is CASSTRGTEAFF. CDR3 nucleotides: TGTGCCAGCAGTACCAGGGGTACTGAAGCTTTCTTT.

This chain joins TRBV3-1 (or the pseudogene TRBV3-2) and TRBJ1-1; 9 bases line up with TRBD1. Germline trimming cut 0 bases from V and 3 bases from J; bases unmatched to any gene: 8. Germline CDR1 is LGHDT and CDR2 is YNNKEL (reference sequence). The CDR3 covers 17 residues. The CDR3 region has the DNA TGTGCCAGCAGCCAAGACCATTGCCGGGACAGGGACACTGAAGCTTTCTTT. Amino acids: CASSQDHCRDRDTEAFF.

This clone appeared a few times. The V and J genes are TRBV9 and TRBJ2-3, with TRBD2 matching 7 bases. The V gene end was trimmed by 1 base and the J gene end by 0 bases; junction bases not matched to a gene: 2. The CDR3 is made up of 15 amino acids. Germline values: CDR1 SGDLS, CDR2 YYNGEE. CDR3 region: CASSVRGVSTDTQYF. As DNA, the CDR3 is TGTGCCAGCAGCGTACGGGGGGTTAGCACAGATACGCAGTATTTT.